The clone carrying this T cell receptor beta chain appeared a few times. Its antigen is still unknown. These data are taken from a study of T cell repertoires in cytomegalovirus infection. The CDR3 is made up of 16 amino acids. Germline-derived CDR1 and CDR2 are MNHNS and SASEGT. V shed 0 bases and J shed 3 bases, with 14 bases lying between them. Each CDR3 protein is one row after TCRdb ran MiXCR on the reads. The sample yields fewer than 1,000,000 distinct CDR3 sequences, roughly 30% seen once. The sequence was collected from a human donor in good health (CMV status not recorded). Some clones in this sample may be carry-over from other donors' samples. The starting material was cultured CD8+ T cells from PBMCs, obtained from culture after CMV antigen stimulation. The chain joins TRBV6-1 to TRBJ1-2, with D perhaps TRBD1 (5 bases). In DNA form, the CDR3 reads TGTGCCAGCAGTGAAGCAGGAAGGGGACTCCACTATGGCTACACCTTC. This codes for CASSEAGRGLHYGYTF.